This T cell receptor beta chain was captured in a study of T cell repertoires in cytomegalovirus infection. Using its own MiXCR run on the reads, TCRdb lists one record per CDR3 protein. The top ten hold under 15% of the sample, which has some 920,000 distinct CDR3 sequences, approximately 31% seen once. On this clonotype: Its antigen is unidentified.

Sequencing used cultured CD8+ T cells from PBMCs, obtained from culture after CMV antigen stimulation. This TCR was sampled from a human donor in good health (CMV status not recorded). Some clones in this sample may be carry-over from other donors' samples.

The CDR3 DNA reads TGCAGTGCTAGAGATCGTGGGACAGGGAGATCTAAGCCCTATATGAACACTGAAGCTTTCTTT. It encodes CSARDRGTGRSKPYMNTEAFF. This chain links TRBV20-1 with TRBJ1-1, with 9 nucleotides matching TRBD1. Trimming at V came to 0 bases and at J to 0 bases, leaving 20 bases not matched to a gene. The CDR3 covers 21 residues. CDR1 and CDR2 from the germline V gene are DFQATT and SNEGSKA (reference sequence).